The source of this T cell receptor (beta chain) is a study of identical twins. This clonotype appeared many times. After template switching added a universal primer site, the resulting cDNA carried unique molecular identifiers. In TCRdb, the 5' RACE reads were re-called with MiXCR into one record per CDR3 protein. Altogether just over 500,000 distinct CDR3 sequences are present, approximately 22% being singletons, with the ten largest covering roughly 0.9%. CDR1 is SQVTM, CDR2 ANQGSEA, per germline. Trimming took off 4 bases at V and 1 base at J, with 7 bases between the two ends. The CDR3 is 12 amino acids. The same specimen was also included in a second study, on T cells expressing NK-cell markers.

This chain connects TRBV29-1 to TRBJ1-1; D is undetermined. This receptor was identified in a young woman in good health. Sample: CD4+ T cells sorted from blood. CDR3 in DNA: TGCAGCGTTGGAATGGGGAACACTGAAGCTTTCTTT. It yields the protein CSVGMGNTEAFF. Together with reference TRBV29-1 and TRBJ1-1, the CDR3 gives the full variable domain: SAVISQKPSRDICQRGTSLTIQCQVDSQVTMMFWYRQQPGQSLTLIATANQGSEATYESGFVIDKFPISRPNLTFSTLTVSNMSPEDSSIYLCSVGMGNTEAFFGQGTRLTVV.